This TCR beta chain came from a study of T cell changes during pregnancy in multiple sclerosis. Here immunoSEQ multiplex PCR was the method, and the copy in TCRdb shows in-frame clones only, minus some. The repertoire holds 65,000 to 85,000 clones, with approximately 93% as singletons. Germline lookup yields CDR1 SEHNR and CDR2 FQNEAQ (reference sequence). CDR3 size: 15 residues. With V trimmed by 5 bases and J by 7 bases, 3 bases remained unmatched. This clonotype was sampled from a female donor with multiple sclerosis, enrolled in a pregnancy study. The chain links TRBV7-9 to TRBJ2-1; 15 bases are shared with TRBD2. The sequencing here drew on CD4+ T cells from peripheral blood mononuclear cells, taken after pregnancy. CDR3 sequence (DNA): TGTGCCAGCAGCGGACTAGCGGGAGGGCCAAATGAGCAGTTCTTC. It specifies CASSGLAGGPNEQFF.